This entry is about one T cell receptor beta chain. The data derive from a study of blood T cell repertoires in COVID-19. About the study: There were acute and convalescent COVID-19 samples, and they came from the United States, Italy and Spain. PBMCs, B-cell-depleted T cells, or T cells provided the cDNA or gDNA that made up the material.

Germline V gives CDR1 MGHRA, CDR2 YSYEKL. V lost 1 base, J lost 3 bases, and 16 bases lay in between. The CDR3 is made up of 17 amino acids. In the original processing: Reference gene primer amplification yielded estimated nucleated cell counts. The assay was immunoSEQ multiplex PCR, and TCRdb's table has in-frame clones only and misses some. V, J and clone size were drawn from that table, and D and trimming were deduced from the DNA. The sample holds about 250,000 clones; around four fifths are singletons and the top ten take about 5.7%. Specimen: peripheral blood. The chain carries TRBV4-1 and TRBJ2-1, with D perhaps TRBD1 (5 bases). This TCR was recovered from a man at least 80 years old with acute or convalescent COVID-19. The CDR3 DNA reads TGCGCCAGCAGCCAAGCGGTAGTTAGGGGCGGCTACAATGAGCAGTTCTTC. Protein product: CASSQAVVRGGYNEQFF.